The 27 T cell receptor beta chains below were found in one sample sequenced in a study of T-cell reconstitution after alpha-beta-depleted transplantation in children. A TCRbeta library incorporating unique molecular identifiers was prepared. MiXCR, run by TCRdb on the PCR reads, gives a single entry per CDR3 protein. Of approximately 97,000 distinct CDR3 sequences listed, around 6.1% are singletons. The sequences come from PBMCs, mostly from graft donor cells, collected 60 days after TCRalphabeta/CD19-depleted stem cell transplant. These receptors were obtained from a female patient between 2 and 10 years old who had a stem cell transplant for Fanconi anemia, so the T cells may come from the graft donor.

This clonotype was recorded at least ten times. The chain uses TRBV20-1 and TRBJ2-7; no reliable D call. CDR1 is DFQATT and CDR2 is SNEGSKA in the germline V gene (reference sequence). V dropped 2 bases and J dropped 4 bases, with 6 bases sitting between them. The length of the CDR3 is 11 residues. CDR3 in amino acids: CSARLPYEQYF. CDR3 nucleotides: TGCAGTGCTAGACTCCCTTACGAGCAGTACTTC.

This clonotype was picked up one time. The conserved phenylalanine or tryptophan is not found at the CDR3 terminus, so this likely reflects a read error. This sequence joins TRBV5-1 and TRBJ2-7; TRBD1 matches 8 bases. With 2 bases clipped from V and 2 bases from J, the junction kept 3 bases outside the gene matches. This CDR3 spans 14 amino acids. Germline V CDR1 and CDR2: SGHRS, YFSETQ. Written as DNA, the CDR3 is TGCGCCAGCAGCTTAGGGACAGGAGCCTACGAGCAGTACTAC. Its translation is CASSLGTGAYEQYY.

This clonotype was detected many times. The chain has TRBV2 and TRBJ2-5; no clear D gene. This CDR3 contains 13 residues. Germline V CDR1 and CDR2: SNHLY, FYNNEI. Trimming removed 3 bases at V and 2 bases at J, with 7 bases between. The DNA for the CDR3 is TGTGCCAGCAGTGATCATAGTCAAGAGACCCAGTACTTC. This gives the protein CASSDHSQETQYF.

Relative to its sample, this clonotype is medium-sized (0.01 to 0.1%). The chain couples TRBV6-5 to TRBJ1-5; TRBD1 matches at 10 bases. Germline V lookup: CDR1 MNHEY, CDR2 SVGAGI. The CDR3 contains 14 residues. Unmatched junction bases numbered 6, after V lost 6 bases and J lost 7 bases. As DNA, the CDR3 is TGTGCCAGCAGGATCGGGACAGGGGAACAGCCCCAGCATTTT. This encodes CASRIGTGEQPQHF.

Ten or more counts support this clonotype. The V and J genes are TRBV12-3 or TRBV12-4 and TRBJ1-4; weak D call: TRBD1 (5 bases). V lost 6 bases to trimming and J lost 4 bases, with 18 bases between them. This CDR3 is built from 16 residues. The CDR3 reads CASRRLRGRFNEKLFF. For the CDR3, the DNA is TGTGCCAGCAGGCGTCTTCGGGGCAGATTTAATGAAAAACTGTTTTTT.

This clonotype has a count of ten or more. The rearrangement joins TRBV6-5 to TRBJ2-7; 12 nucleotides match TRBD2. The trim removed 11 bases at V and 2 bases at J, leaving 7 bases unmatched. Germline V CDR1 and CDR2: MNHEY, SVGAGI. This CDR3 has 14 amino acids. CDR3 DNA: TGTGCCTGTCGGACTAGCGGGAACACCTACGAGCAGTACTTC. It specifies CACRTSGNTYEQYF.

This rearrangement joins TRBV5-5 to TRBJ2-5, with TRBD2 matching 7 bases. This CDR3 is 14 amino acids long. J was trimmed by 1 base and V by 1 base; bases with no gene match: 1. The germline V gene has CDR1 SGHKS and CDR2 YYEKEE (reference sequence). The CDR3 sequence is CASSLLAAQETQYF. DNA for the CDR3: TGTGCCAGCAGCTTGCTAGCGGCCCAAGAGACCCAGTACTTC.

This clonotype was detected only a few times. This rearrangement joins TRBV7-8 to TRBJ1-5; no firm D call. The V end was cut by 2 bases, the J end by 4 bases, with 9 bases between. The CDR3 spans 14 residues. Germline V gene lookup returns CDR1 SGHVS and CDR2 FQNEAQ. CDR3 coding DNA: TGTGCCAGCAGCTTATCCGCCAGGAATCAGCCCCAGCATTTT. Its protein product is CASSLSARNQPQHF.

In its sample, this clonotype was seen many times. The chain carries TRBV7-2 and TRBJ2-1; D not certain. The CDR3 is made up of 14 amino acids. Germline CDR1 and CDR2: SGHTA and FQGNSA. The V and J ends lost 3 bases and 7 bases respectively, with 13 bases between them. The CDR3 coding sequence is TGTGCCAGCAGCTTTCGGCCGGGTTGGAATGAGCAGTTCTTC. Residues: CASSFRPGWNEQFF.

This chain connects TRBV18 to TRBJ2-3, with 7 bases matching TRBD1. The V and J ends lost 4 bases and 2 bases, in that order; junction bases with no gene match: 3. Looked up from germline, CDR1 is KGHSH and CDR2 is LQKENI. This CDR3 spans 14 amino acids. CDR3 in amino acids: CASSQGQYTDTQYF. In DNA form, the CDR3 reads TGTGCCAGCTCACAGGGACAGTACACAGATACGCAGTATTTT.

The chain links TRBV12-3 or TRBV12-4 to TRBJ2-7; no firm D call. V lost 7 bases, J lost 0 bases, and 22 bases lay in between. The CDR3 contains 17 residues. CDR3 DNA sequence: TGTGCCAGCACTTCCTCGGAGATAGCATATCACTCCTACGAGCAGTACTTC. Residues: CASTSSEIAYHSYEQYF.

This clonotype was found many times. The chain combines TRBV7-3 with TRBJ2-2, with 7 bases matching TRBD2. The germline gives CDR1 SGHTA, CDR2 FQGTGA. Trimming removed 4 bases from V and 2 bases from J; junction bases left unmatched: 4. The CDR3 runs to 15 residues. The CDR3 sequence: CASSSGLGNTGELFF. As DNA, the CDR3 is TGTGCCAGCAGCTCAGGACTAGGTAACACCGGGGAGCTGTTTTTT.

This clonotype was seen a handful of times. The rearrangement links TRBV2 to TRBJ2-7; 8 positions match TRBD1. Germline CDR1 is SNHLY and CDR2 is FYNNEI. CDR3 length equals 14 residues. Trimming at V came to 6 bases and at J to 4 bases, leaving 8 bases not matched to a gene. The CDR3 sequence: CASRLDRGSYEQYF. In DNA form, the CDR3 reads TGTGCCAGCAGACTAGACAGGGGATCGTACGAGCAGTACTTC. The entire variable domain, with the rest obtained from reference TRBV2 and TRBJ2-7, is as follows: EPEVTQTPSHQVTQMGQEVILRCVPISNHLYFYWYRQILGQKVEFLVSFYNNEISEKSEIFDDQFSVERPDGSNFTLKIRSTKLEDSAMYFCASRLDRGSYEQYFGPGTRLTVT.

This clonotype was observed at least ten times. The chain uses TRBV5-1 and TRBJ2-3; the D gene is possibly TRBD2 (6 bases). From germline, CDR1 is SGHRS and CDR2 YFSETQ. The CDR3 length is 15 residues. Trimming removed 5 bases at V and 0 bases at J, with 13 bases between. CDR3 in DNA: TGCGCCAGCAGTCCTTCTAGCGCTAGCACAGATACGCAGTATTTT. Protein sequence: CASSPSSASTDTQYF. The full variable domain, rest sourced from reference TRBV5-1 and TRBJ2-3, is KAGVTQTPRYLIKTRGQQVTLSCSPISGHRSVSWYQQTPGQGLQFLFEYFSETQRNKGNFPGRFSGRQFSNSRSEMNVSTLELGDSALYLCASSPSSASTDTQYFGPGTRLTVL.

This clonotype was recorded at least ten times. The genes are TRBV10-2 and TRBJ1-1; D is undetermined. The CDR3 extends over 13 amino acids. Germline V gene data show CDR1 as WSHSY and CDR2 as SAAADI. V shed 3 bases and J shed 5 bases, with 10 bases lying between them. The CDR3 region is CASSDSVPTEAFF. The CDR3 region has the DNA TGCGCCAGCAGTGATTCAGTGCCGACTGAAGCTTTCTTT.

V usage is TRBV9 and J usage is TRBJ2-5; TRBD2 matches 13 bases. The CDR3 extends over 18 amino acids. V shed 0 bases and J 1 base; nucleotides not matched to a gene: 6. The germline V gene encodes CDR1 SGDLS and CDR2 YYNGEE. CDR3 bases: TGTGCCAGCAGCGTAGATCTCGGACTAGCGGGAGCCCAAGAGACCCAGTACTTC. It encodes CASSVDLGLAGAQETQYF.

At least ten counts were recorded for this clonotype. The V and J genes are TRBV28 and TRBJ1-4, with D unclear. The germline CDR1 and CDR2 sequences are MDHEN and SYDVKM. V lost 6 bases to trimming and J lost 0 bases, with 8 bases between them. The CDR3 is 14 amino acids. CDR3 residues: CASSQVPTNEKLFF. CDR3 DNA: TGTGCCAGCAGCCAGGTGCCAACTAATGAAAAACTGTTTTTT.

This clonotype was picked up a small number of times. V and J are TRBV7-2 and TRBJ2-5, with D possibly matching TRBD1 (6 bases). Per germline, CDR1 SGHTA and CDR2 FQGNSA. There are 14 residues in the CDR3. With 5 bases removed from V and 4 bases from J, the gap between germline ends came to 14 bases. The CDR3 here is CASSLTGFRETQYF. The CDR3 DNA reads as TGTGCCAGCAGCCTCACAGGGTTCCGAGAGACCCAGTACTTC.

The sample holds many counts of this clonotype. The chain combines TRBV6-5 with TRBJ1-4; D is undetermined. Germline values: CDR1 MNHEY, CDR2 SVGAGI. Trimming cost V 6 bases and J 4 bases, with 18 bases left between them. This CDR3 contains 16 residues. CDR3 in DNA: TGTGCCAGCAGCCTGACAAGGGCGCGGGGTAATGAAAAACTGTTTTTT. This translates into CASSLTRARGNEKLFF.

V and J are TRBV9 and TRBJ2-3; 13 bases fit TRBD2. The CDR3 extends over 16 amino acids. In germline, CDR1 is SGDLS, CDR2 YYNGEE. Trimming cost V 2 bases and J 1 base; bases outside gene matches: 1. The CDR3 region is CASSVTSGRRTDTQYF. The CDR3 DNA follows: TGTGCCAGCAGCGTGACTAGCGGGAGGCGCACAGATACGCAGTATTTT.

This clonotype was detected ten times or more. J is TRBJ2-3 and V is TRBV9; D is ambiguous. The CDR3 is made up of 13 amino acids. Trimming took off 0 bases at V and 4 bases at J, with 6 bases between the two ends. Germline CDR1 is SGDLS and CDR2 is YYNGEE. The CDR3 DNA reads TGTGCCAGCAGCGTAGTTATAGCAGATACGCAGTATTTT. Its protein product is CASSVVIADTQYF. Full variable domain (missing parts from reference TRBV9 and TRBJ2-3): DSGVTQTPKHLITATGQRVTLRCSPRSGDLSVYWYQQSLDQGLQFLIQYYNGEERAKGNILERFSAQQFPDLHSELNLSSLELGDSALYFCASSVVIADTQYFGPGTRLTVL.

This clonotype was counted between two and nine times. The chain joins TRBV5-6 to TRBJ2-7, with 7 bases matching TRBD1. With V trimmed by 0 bases and J by 2 bases, 11 bases remained unmatched. Germline V gene data show CDR1 as SGHDT and CDR2 as YYEEEE. This CDR3 has 17 residues. CDR3 sequence: CASSLGETGVGAYEQYF. The CDR3 DNA reads TGTGCCAGCAGCTTGGGGGAAACAGGGGTCGGAGCCTACGAGCAGTACTTC. The whole variable domain, filled in from reference TRBV5-6 and TRBJ2-7, reads DAGVTQSPTHLIKTRGQQVTLRCSPKSGHDTVSWYQQALGQGPQFIFQYYEEEERQRGNFPDRFSGHQFPNYSSELNVNALLLGDSALYLCASSLGETGVGAYEQYFGPGTRLTVT.

The V call is TRBV11-2, the J call TRBJ2-4; D is unclear. The V gene's germline CDR1 is SGHAT and CDR2 FQNNGV. V was trimmed by 1 base and J by 5 bases, leaving 3 bases between them. The CDR3 runs to 12 residues. CDR3 residues: CASSLGQNIQYF. The DNA for the CDR3 is TGTGCCAGCAGCTTAGGACAAAACATTCAGTACTTC. Together with reference TRBV11-2 and TRBJ2-4, the CDR3 gives the full variable domain: EAGVAQSPRYKIIEKRQSVAFWCNPISGHATLYWYQQILGQGPKLLIQFQNNGVVDDSQLPKDRFSAERLKGVDSTLKIQPAKLEDSAVYLCASSLGQNIQYFGAGTRLSVL.

Many counts were recorded for this clonotype. The gene calls are TRBV5-1 and TRBJ2-5; unclear D gene. Germline V gives CDR1 SGHRS, CDR2 YFSETQ. The CDR3 consists of 14 residues. V dropped 4 bases and J dropped 1 base, with 11 bases sitting between them. The CDR3 nucleotides are TGCGCCAGCAGCATAGACACCTTCCAAGAGACCCAGTACTTC. Its translation: CASSIDTFQETQYF.

J is TRBJ2-7 and V is TRBV5-1, with D tentatively TRBD1 or TRBD2 (5 bases each). Trimming took 4 bases from V and 6 from J, leaving 11 bases between them. The length of the CDR3 is 12 residues. Germline loops: CDR1 SGHRS, CDR2 YFSETQ. CDR3 bases: TGCGCCAGCAGCCGGGACGGCTGCGAGCAGTACTTC. Encoded protein: CASSRDGCEQYF. Complete variable domain (other parts from reference TRBV5-1 and TRBJ2-7): KAGVTQTPRYLIKTRGQQVTLSCSPISGHRSVSWYQQTPGQGLQFLFEYFSETQRNKGNFPGRFSGRQFSNSRSEMNVSTLELGDSALYLCASSRDGCEQYFGPGTRLTVT.

The chain joins TRBV7-2 to TRBJ1-4; 7 bases map to TRBD1. This CDR3 region has 16 residues. Trimming cost V 5 bases and J 4 bases; bases outside gene matches: 10. CDR1 and CDR2 (germline): SGHTA, FQGNSA. The CDR3 is CASSKMGQRVNEKLFF. The CDR3 region has the DNA TGTGCCAGCAGCAAAATGGGACAGAGGGTTAATGAAAAACTGTTTTTT.

The sample holds many counts of this clonotype. The CDR3 spells CSARSGSYNEQFF. CDR3 DNA: TGCAGTGCTAGGTCGGGGTCCTACAATGAGCAGTTCTTC. V is TRBV20-1 and J is TRBJ2-1, with a weak D call TRBD2 (5 bases). V dropped 3 bases and J dropped 1 base, with 7 bases sitting between them. The length of the CDR3 is 13 residues. Germline V CDR1 and CDR2: DFQATT, SNEGSKA (reference sequence).